The entry that follows covers one T cell receptor (beta chain) sequence. The antigen is undetermined. Only in-frame clones appear in the TCRdb table, and some are missing; sequencing was by immunoSEQ multiplex PCR. The sample holds 59,000 or so clones; 80% to 90% are singletons and the top ten take about 15%. This sample is part of a study of cytomegalovirus exposure and HLA in healthy donors. The study's findings and limits: The study designated 150 or so TCR beta chains cytomegalovirus-associated. Rare sequences made up most TCRs, while some public TCRs were found in many donors.

V was pared by 7 bases and J by 2 bases, with 8 bases of the junction left unmatched. This CDR3 is 15 amino acids long. CDR1 and CDR2 from the germline V gene are MNHEY and SMNVEV (reference sequence). Among the approximately 130 subjects of the validation cohort, separate from the roughly 650-subject first cohort, were the donors. Sequencing was carried out using PBMCs. The clonotype originates from a woman aged 18-29 years in good health and CMV-seronegative. J is TRBJ2-5 and V is TRBV27; 9 bases fit TRBD2. As DNA, the CDR3 is TGTGCCAGCACTCCACAAGGACTAGCGCAAGAGACCCAGTACTTC. Translating it yields CASTPQGLAQETQYF.